This T cell receptor beta chain was obtained from a study of post-analysis software for immune sequencing data. Notes on the study in general: Roughly five TRBV segments appeared more often in patients than in controls, and TRBV5-6, TRBV5-1 and TRBV20-1 were among these.

Every TCR beta cDNA library bore unique molecular identifiers. TCRdb re-called the PCR reads with MiXCR, one entry per CDR3 protein. The sample yields fewer than 850,000 distinct CDR3 sequences, about 45% seen once. On this clonotype: The antigen remains undetermined.

Germline assignment: CDR1 DFQATT and CDR2 SNEGSKA (reference sequence). After removal of 3 bases from V and 3 bases from J, the junction contained 2 bases not matched to a gene. CDR3 length: 13 amino acids. The sequence derives from a girl under 18 with multiple sclerosis. The genes are TRBV20-1 and TRBJ2-5; TRBD2 aligns across 9 bases. The sequenced sample was blood. CDR3: CSARVAGEETQYF. The CDR3 DNA reads as TGCAGTGCTAGGGTAGCGGGAGAAGAGACCCAGTACTTC.